What follows are 29 T cell receptor beta chains derived from one specimen sequenced in a study of shared clonotypes between healthy human individuals. This table comes from immunoSEQ multiplex PCR, and its TCRdb copy is limited to in-frame clones, with some not included. The sample has about 2.3 million clones; just under 95% are singletons. Sequenced: naive CD4+ T cells from PBMCs. Subset denoted: CD45RA+ positively selected. Receptors originate from a man aged 18 to 29 in good health. Some clones in this sample may be carry-over from other donors' samples.

V usage is TRBV28 and J usage is TRBJ2-5; 7 bases match TRBD2. This CDR3 has 15 amino acids. Trimming cost V 2 bases and J 1 base; bases outside gene matches: 4. CDR1 and CDR2 from the germline V gene are MDHEN and SYDVKM. The CDR3: CASSLAGTTQETQYF. The CDR3 nucleotides read TGTGCCAGCAGTTTAGCCGGGACTACCCAAGAGACCCAGTACTTC. Based on the CDR3 plus reference TRBV28 and TRBJ2-5, the full variable domain is DVKVTQSSRYLVKRTGEKVFLECVQDMDHENMFWYRQDPGLGLRLIYFSYDVKMKEKGDIPEGYSVSREKKERFSLILESASTNQTSMYLCASSLAGTTQETQYFGPGTRLLVL.

The J gene is TRBJ2-7, the V gene TRBV5-1; 9 bases are a match to TRBD1. The CDR3 is 13 amino acids. Trimming took 3 bases from V and 5 from J; bases not matched to a gene: 3. Germline CDR1 SGHRS, CDR2 YFSETQ. The CDR3 DNA follows: TGCGCCAGCAGCTCCTGGACAGGGGACGAGCAGTACTTC. Translation gives CASSSWTGDEQYF. Based on the CDR3 plus reference TRBV5-1 and TRBJ2-7, the full variable domain is KAGVTQTPRYLIKTRGQQVTLSCSPISGHRSVSWYQQTPGQGLQFLFEYFSETQRNKGNFPGRFSGRQFSNSRSEMNVSTLELGDSALYLCASSSWTGDEQYFGPGTRLTVT.

The chain recombines TRBV6-5 with TRBJ1-1, with D hard to call. With 0 bases removed from V and 5 bases from J, the gap between germline ends came to 7 bases. CDR1 MNHEY and CDR2 SVGAGI come from the germline V gene. This CDR3 comprises 13 residues. The CDR3 is CASSYSAKTEAFF. In DNA form, the CDR3 reads TGTGCCAGCAGTTACTCGGCCAAGACTGAAGCTTTCTTT.

The chain carries TRBV11-2 and TRBJ2-2; 7 bases line up with TRBD1. V trimming: 5 bases; J trimming: 6 bases; junction bases outside the gene matches: 21. Per the germline V gene, CDR1 is SGHAT and CDR2 is FQNNGV. CDR3 length: 19 residues. This CDR3 reads CASSPRVFLGAQGAGELFF. In DNA, the CDR3 is TGTGCCAGCAGCCCTAGGGTGTTCTTGGGGGCGCAGGGGGCCGGGGAGCTGTTTTTT.

This chain uses TRBV28 with TRBJ2-3; a weak D match, TRBD1 (6 bases). CDR3 size: 14 residues. V was trimmed by 8 bases and J by 4 bases, leaving 16 bases between them. In germline, CDR1 is MDHEN, CDR2 SYDVKM. DNA for the CDR3: TGTGCCAGCGGGGGCTATGGGGGAGCAGATACGCAGTATTTT. Translated: CASGGYGGADTQYF.

J is TRBJ1-1 and V is TRBV9; D may be TRBD1 (5 bases). Germline CDR1 SGDLS, CDR2 YYNGEE. The CDR3 runs 14 residues. The V and J ends lost 0 bases and 5 bases respectively, with 11 bases between them. This CDR3 reads CASSVDTGRTEAFF. Written as DNA, the CDR3 is TGTGCCAGCAGCGTAGATACAGGTCGTACTGAAGCTTTCTTT. Full variable domain (missing parts from reference TRBV9 and TRBJ1-1): DSGVTQTPKHLITATGQRVTLRCSPRSGDLSVYWYQQSLDQGLQFLIQYYNGEERAKGNILERFSAQQFPDLHSELNLSSLELGDSALYFCASSVDTGRTEAFFGQGTRLTVV.

This sequence joins TRBV5-1 and TRBJ2-5, with D maybe TRBD2 (5 bases). The CDR3 sequence is 15 residues long. V was pared by 0 bases and J by 1 base, with 10 bases between. Germline V CDR1 and CDR2: SGHRS, YFSETQ. DNA of the CDR3: TGCGCCAGCAGCTTGGCCAGCCGGGGCCAAGAGACCCAGTACTTC. The encoded protein is CASSLASRGQETQYF.

The genes are TRBV15 and TRBJ2-7; D might be TRBD1 (6 bases). CDR3 length equals 14 residues. Germline-derived CDR1 and CDR2 are LNHNV and YYDKDF (reference sequence). Trimming stripped 1 base from V and 3 bases from J, with 10 bases between. The CDR3 is CATSRGGRDYEQYF. The DNA of the CDR3 is TGTGCCACCAGCAGAGGGGGGCGCGACTACGAGCAGTACTTC.

The table lists this clone with a count of one. This chain connects TRBV6-1 to TRBJ1-1, with a tentative D call TRBD1 (6 bases). The CDR3 covers 13 residues. Germline V lookup: CDR1 MNHNS, CDR2 SASEGT. V was clipped by 6 bases and J by 8 bases, with 16 bases between them. CDR3 DNA sequence: TGTGCCAGCAGACAAGGGGGGCGGGACGAAGCTTTCTTT. It specifies CASRQGGRDEAFF.

CDR3 sequence (DNA): TGTGCCAGCAGCCAAGAAAACTTCTCCTACGAGCAGTACTTC. This gives the protein CASSQENFSYEQYF. The chain uses TRBV4-2 and TRBJ2-7; D remains unclear. CDR1 LGHNA and CDR2 YNFKEQ come from the germline V gene. Trimming took 0 bases from V and 0 from J, leaving 6 bases between them. There are 14 residues in the CDR3.

The rearrangement joins TRBV29-1 to TRBJ2-2; D unclear. Germline loops: CDR1 SQVTM, CDR2 ANQGSEA. The CDR3 totals 14 residues. V was clipped by 8 bases and J by 6 bases, with 19 bases between them. The CDR3 DNA reads TGCAGCTTCACGGCTAACATTATTTCCGGGGAGCTGTTTTTT. It encodes CSFTANIISGELFF.

A few counts support this clone. The same CDR3 also results from other DNA sequences found in this sample. V usage is TRBV11-2 and J usage is TRBJ1-5; the match to TRBD1 covers 7 bases. This CDR3 has 15 residues. Germline CDR1 reads SGHAT; CDR2 reads FQNNGV. The junction had 4 bases not matched to a gene; V was cut back by 1 base and J by 4 bases. The CDR3 protein is CASSLVAGGNQPQHF. The DNA for the CDR3 is TGTGCCAGCAGCTTAGTTGCAGGGGGGAATCAGCCCCAGCATTTT.

The CDR3 reads CASSYAEEQYF. CDR3 coding DNA: TGTGCCAGCAGTTACGCGGAGGAGCAGTACTTC. This chain links TRBV6-6 with TRBJ2-7; D is unresolved. The CDR3 extends over 11 amino acids. Trimming left V 2 bases short and J 7 bases short, with 6 bases between. CDR1 is MNHNY, CDR2 SVGAGI, per germline (reference sequence).

V gene TRBV10-3 combines with J gene TRBJ2-7, with TRBD1 matching 9 bases. CDR1 is ENHRY, CDR2 SYGVKD, per germline. This CDR3 contains 16 residues. V gave up 2 bases and J gave up 2 bases; unmatched junction bases: 7. This chain's CDR3 is CAISEPPGTGTYEQYF. The CDR3 nucleotides read TGTGCCATCAGTGAGCCGCCCGGGACAGGGACCTACGAGCAGTACTTC.

The chain employs TRBV5-6 and TRBJ2-1, with 11 bases matching TRBD2. V shed 4 bases and J 3 bases; nucleotides not matched to a gene: 3. This CDR3 region has 15 residues. Germline CDR1 is SGHDT and CDR2 is YYEEEE. The CDR3 DNA follows: TGTGCCAGCAGCCTTACTAGCGGGAGCTACAATGAGCAGTTCTTC. This codes for CASSLTSGSYNEQFF.

The genes are TRBV11-2 and TRBJ2-1, with a possible D match to TRBD2 (6 bases). The germline V and J ends were trimmed by 6 bases and 13 bases, with 19 bases remaining between them. The CDR3 is 13 amino acids. The germline V gene encodes CDR1 SGHAT and CDR2 FQNNGV. CDR3 sequence (DNA): TGTGCCAGCAGATCCGAAGTGGAGGGGCCCCAGTTCTTC. It codes for CASRSEVEGPQFF.

This chain connects TRBV7-3 to TRBJ2-7; maybe TRBD2 (5 bases). Trimming stripped 4 bases from V and 6 bases from J, with 16 bases between. CDR1 SGHTA and CDR2 FQGTGA come from the germline V gene. The CDR3 contains 14 residues. The CDR3 spells CASSSQAGKGEQYF. The DNA of the CDR3 is TGTGCCAGCAGCTCCCAGGCCGGGAAAGGCGAGCAGTACTTC.

Regarding this clone: Other DNA sequences in this specimen translate into the identical CDR3. The chain links TRBV27 to TRBJ1-1; the match to TRBD1 covers 7 bases. The CDR3 has 14 amino acids. Germline lookup yields CDR1 MNHEY and CDR2 SMNVEV (reference sequence). The ends lost 4 bases at V and 4 bases at J; junction bases unmatched: 6. As DNA, the CDR3 is TGTGCCAGCAGTTCGAGACAGGGCGGCACTGAAGCTTTCTTT. The encoded protein is CASSSRQGGTEAFF.

V is TRBV7-2 and J is TRBJ2-1, with 9 bases that match TRBD1. This CDR3 comprises 16 residues. V was pared by 0 bases and J by 7 bases, with 7 bases of the junction left unmatched. The V gene's germline CDR1 is SGHTA and CDR2 FQGNSA. The CDR3 sequence: CASSLARTGGANEQFF. The CDR3 DNA sequence: TGTGCCAGCAGCTTAGCGCGAACAGGGGGCGCGAATGAGCAGTTCTTC.

The chain is built from TRBV5-1 and TRBJ2-3; 10 bases align to TRBD2. Germline V gives CDR1 SGHRS, CDR2 YFSETQ. This CDR3 comprises 15 residues. V trimming: 4 bases; J trimming: 6 bases; junction bases outside the gene matches: 8. CDR3 DNA: TGCGCCAGCAGCAAGCTAGCGGGAGTGGGGGATACGCAGTATTTT. As protein: CASSKLAGVGDTQYF. Full variable domain (missing parts from reference TRBV5-1 and TRBJ2-3): KAGVTQTPRYLIKTRGQQVTLSCSPISGHRSVSWYQQTPGQGLQFLFEYFSETQRNKGNFPGRFSGRQFSNSRSEMNVSTLELGDSALYLCASSKLAGVGDTQYFGPGTRLTVL.

The rearrangement joins TRBV7-8 to TRBJ2-7; tentatively, D is TRBD2 (5 bases). CDR1 and CDR2 from the germline V gene are SGHVS and FQNEAQ. This CDR3 is built from 15 residues. V gave up 6 bases and J gave up 3 bases, with 18 bases separating them. Here the CDR3 reads CASSYSRNGIYEQYF. The CDR3 coding sequence is TGTGCCAGCAGTTACTCCAGAAACGGGATCTACGAGCAGTACTTC.

CDR3 coding DNA: TGTGCCAGCAGTTCCAGTAGAAACAATGAGCAGTTCTTC. It translates to CASSSSRNNEQFF. The chain uses TRBV11-2 and TRBJ2-1; no clear D. The CDR3 spans 13 residues. CDR1 SGHAT and CDR2 FQNNGV come from the germline V gene. V dropped 6 bases and J dropped 5 bases, with 11 bases sitting between them. Filled out from reference TRBV11-2 and TRBJ2-1, the complete variable domain reads EAGVAQSPRYKIIEKRQSVAFWCNPISGHATLYWYQQILGQGPKLLIQFQNNGVVDDSQLPKDRFSAERLKGVDSTLKIQPAKLEDSAVYLCASSSSRNNEQFFGPGTRLTVL.

This sequence joins TRBV28 and TRBJ2-5; a possible D gene is TRBD1 (6 bases). Germline CDR1 is MDHEN and CDR2 is SYDVKM. Trimming took 6 bases from V and 1 from J, leaving 12 bases between them. This CDR3 has 14 residues. The CDR3 region has the DNA TGTGCCAGCAGGGGACAACCGATCCAAGAGACCCAGTACTTC. Amino acids: CASRGQPIQETQYF.

Written as DNA, the CDR3 is TGTGCCAGCGGCCGCGGTGTCAGAAGCACAGATACGCAGTATTTT. Protein product: CASGRGVRSTDTQYF. The chain joins TRBV7-2 to TRBJ2-3; D remains ambiguous. V lost 8 bases and J 0 bases, leaving 15 bases between the germline ends. Looked up from germline, CDR1 is SGHTA and CDR2 is FQGNSA. The CDR3 is 15 amino acids.

In DNA, the CDR3 is TGCGCCAGCAGCGGGGGACAGGTCGCGAACACCGGGGAGCTGTTTTTT. Protein product: CASSGGQVANTGELFF. The genes are TRBV5-1 and TRBJ2-2; 8 bases map to TRBD1. CDR3 length equals 16 residues. Unmatched junction bases numbered 5, after V lost 4 bases and J lost 0 bases. CDR1 SGHRS and CDR2 YFSETQ come from the germline V gene.

The rearrangement joins TRBV27 to TRBJ1-5, with no clear D. The CDR3 is 13 amino acids. From germline, CDR1 is MNHEY and CDR2 SMNVEV (reference sequence). The V and J ends lost 8 bases and 0 bases respectively, with 8 bases between them. This CDR3 reads CASGTYSNQPQHF. The DNA for the CDR3 is TGTGCCAGCGGTACTTATAGCAATCAGCCCCAGCATTTT.

V is TRBV9 and J is TRBJ1-3; TRBD1 is a possible D gene (6 bases). The V end lost 0 bases, the J end lost 2 bases, and 12 bases lay between the germline ends. Germline values: CDR1 SGDLS, CDR2 YYNGEE. CDR3 length: 16 residues. The CDR3 region is CASSVAQGTAGNTIYF. For the CDR3, the DNA is TGTGCCAGCAGCGTAGCTCAGGGGACGGCTGGAAACACCATATATTTT.

The rearrangement uses TRBV2 and TRBJ2-5; weak D call: TRBD1 (5 bases). The germline gives CDR1 SNHLY, CDR2 FYNNEI. The CDR3 loop spans 14 amino acids. The V end was cut by 1 base, the J end by 2 bases, with 8 bases between. CDR3 sequence: CASSEGGVQETQYF. The CDR3 DNA sequence: TGTGCCAGCAGTGAAGGGGGCGTTCAAGAGACCCAGTACTTC.

The chain links TRBV29-1 to TRBJ1-1; D gene uncertain. The germline V gene encodes CDR1 SQVTM and CDR2 ANQGSEA. V dropped 5 bases and J dropped 1 base, with 8 bases sitting between them. The CDR3 extends over 12 amino acids. In nucleotides, the CDR3 is TGCAGCGTTCCTCCGGAGAACACTGAAGCTTTCTTT. Translation gives CSVPPENTEAFF.